This T cell receptor (beta chain) was identified during a study of T-cell reconstitution after alpha-beta-depleted transplantation in children. CDR1 is MNHNS and CDR2 is SASEGT in the germline V gene. V dropped 11 bases and J dropped 4 bases, with 12 bases sitting between them. The CDR3 totals 12 residues. Unique molecular identifiers were used in preparing the TCRbeta library. TCRdb independently ran MiXCR on the PCR reads; one entry per CDR3 protein. The sample has some 200,000 distinct CDR3 sequences, roughly 10% seen once. This clonotype was counted ten times or more. The source material was PBMCs from the stem cell graft donor, sampled from the stem cell graft. This receptor was identified in a human donor who donated a stem cell graft to a child with acute lymphoblastic leukemia. The chain is built from TRBV6-1 and TRBJ1-3; D remains ambiguous. The CDR3 protein is CASKWEGNTIYF. CDR3 nucleotides: TGTGCCTCCAAGTGGGAAGGAAACACCATATATTTT.